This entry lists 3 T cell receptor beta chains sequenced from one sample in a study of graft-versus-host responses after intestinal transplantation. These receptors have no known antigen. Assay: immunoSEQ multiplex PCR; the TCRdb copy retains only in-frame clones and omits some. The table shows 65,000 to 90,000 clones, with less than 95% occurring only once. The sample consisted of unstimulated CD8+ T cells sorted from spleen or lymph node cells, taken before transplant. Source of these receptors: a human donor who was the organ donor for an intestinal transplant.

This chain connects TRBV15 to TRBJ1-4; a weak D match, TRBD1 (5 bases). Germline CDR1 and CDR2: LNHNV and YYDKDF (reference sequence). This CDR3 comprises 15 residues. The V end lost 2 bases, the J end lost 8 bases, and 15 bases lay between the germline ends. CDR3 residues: CATSRSGDPFEKLFF. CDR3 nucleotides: TGTGCCACCAGCAGATCGGGGGATCCGTTCGAAAAACTGTTTTTT. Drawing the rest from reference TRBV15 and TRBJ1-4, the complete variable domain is DAMVIQNPRYQVTQFGKPVTLSCSQTLNHNVMYWYQQKSSQAPKLLFHYYDKDFNNEADTPDNFQSRRPNTSFCFLDIRSPGLGDTAMYLCATSRSGDPFEKLFFGSGTQLSVL.

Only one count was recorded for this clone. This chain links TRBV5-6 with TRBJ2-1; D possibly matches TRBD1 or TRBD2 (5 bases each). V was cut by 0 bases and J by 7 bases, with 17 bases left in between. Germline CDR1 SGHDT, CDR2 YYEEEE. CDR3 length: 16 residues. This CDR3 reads CASSLVGAVARNEQFF. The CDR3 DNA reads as TGTGCCAGCAGCTTGGTCGGGGCAGTCGCCAGGAATGAGCAGTTCTTC.

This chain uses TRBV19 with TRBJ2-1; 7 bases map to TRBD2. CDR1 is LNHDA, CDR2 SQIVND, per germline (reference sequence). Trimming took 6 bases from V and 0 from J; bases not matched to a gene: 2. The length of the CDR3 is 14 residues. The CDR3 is CASSGGGSYNEQFF. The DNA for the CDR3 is TGTGCCAGTAGCGGCGGGGGCTCCTACAATGAGCAGTTCTTC.